This TCR beta chain was found in a study of blood T cell repertoires in COVID-19 (dated by TCRdb to the early 2020s). For the study in its entirety: The collaborator samples originated in the United States, Italy and Spain and spanned the acute and convalescent phases of COVID-19. The prospective study material was composed of cDNA or gDNA derived from T cells, B-cell-depleted T cells, or PBMCs. Deeply sampled blood TCRbeta repertoires from subjects exposed to, actively infected with, or recovered from COVID-19 were included in the dataset. The repertoires were made available in a free public database intended to serve as a resource for research on the immune response to SARS-CoV-2. The samples were drawn from two sources: the first 160 participants of the ongoing ImmuneRACE study, and 1,000 to 1,500 subjects contributed by 6 global collaborators. Nearly every sample came with metadata listing a de-identified subject ID, COVID-19 status, age in years and sex. Where available, HLA class I and class II types were taken from metadata supplied by the sample provider and were not determined by assay-based typing.

General conclusions and limits of the study: How much clinical and demographic metadata was included differed by source and by participant, and the metadata was provided uncurated.

Its CDR3 holds 15 amino acids, cysteine through phenylalanine. Left in the record is the CDR3 DNA by itself, 45 bases read in frame from the first base. The germline V gene (reference sequence) yields MNHEY for CDR1 and SMNVEV for CDR2. Trimming removed 5 bases from V and 0 bases from J; the gene matches leave 4 bases unexplained. Enrolling through a virtual design, the prospective study's participants ranged in age from roughly 18 to 95 years and lived across about two dozen United States geographic areas. In the prospective study, participants were assigned to cohorts based on the clinical history participants reported in a screening survey and a study questionnaire. Recovered participants in ImmuneRACE Cohort 3 were defined by two consecutive negative NP/OP PCR tests, clearance by a healthcare professional, or resolution of symptoms. Each participant in the prospective study had whole blood, serum and a nasopharyngeal or oropharyngeal swab collected by mobile phlebotomists. Over a roughly 2-month period, participants in the prospective study had the option of providing additional blood draws and questionnaires. Prospective study blood samples were shipped either frozen or at room temperature before DNA extraction.

The immunoSEQ Assay, a bias-controlled multiplex PCR, was used to amplify TCRbeta CDR3 regions from genomic DNA. The study's own analysis went as follows. The number of nucleated cells in each sample was estimated from the amplification of reference gene primers within the assay. To quantify the absolute abundance of each unique TCRbeta CDR3 rearrangement, sequence reads were collapsed and filtered. For each sample, productive Simpson clonality was calculated by taking the square root of Simpson's diversity index across productive rearrangements. The clones in this table, taken by TCRdb from immuneACCESS, are in-frame only. Not every clone is retained; where verified, under half of the shortfall comes from an unresolved V gene, and the cause of the rest is unknown. For V, J and clone size, that table is used; D and trimming come from the DNA. The sample table contains around 330,000 clones; only one count was recorded for about 88% of them. The top ten clonotypes cover 9.5% of the sample.

Concerning this clone: Its antigen is unknown. Base qualities were left out, and no much larger clone turns up one base away.

The specimen was PBMCs or T cells enriched from blood (not recorded which). This chain is built from TRBV27 and TRBJ1-5; TRBD1 aligns with 7 central bases. The receptor was isolated from a woman aged 40 to 50 who had recovered from COVID-19. The nucleotide sequence reads as follows: TGTGCCAGCAGTGTGACAGGGCATAGCAATCAGCCCCAGCATTTT. Its product reads: CASSVTGHSNQPQHF.